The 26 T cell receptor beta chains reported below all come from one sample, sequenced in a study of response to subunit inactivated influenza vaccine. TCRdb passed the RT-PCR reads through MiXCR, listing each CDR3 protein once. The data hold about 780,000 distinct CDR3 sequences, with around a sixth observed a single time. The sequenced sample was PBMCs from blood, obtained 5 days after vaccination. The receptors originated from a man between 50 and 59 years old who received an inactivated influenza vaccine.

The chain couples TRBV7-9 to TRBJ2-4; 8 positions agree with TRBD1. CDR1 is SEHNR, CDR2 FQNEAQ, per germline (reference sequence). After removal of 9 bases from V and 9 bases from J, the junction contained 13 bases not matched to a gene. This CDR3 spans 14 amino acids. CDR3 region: CASGQGGTFGIQYF. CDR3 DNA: TGTGCCAGTGGACAGGGTGGGACTTTTGGCATTCAGTACTTC.

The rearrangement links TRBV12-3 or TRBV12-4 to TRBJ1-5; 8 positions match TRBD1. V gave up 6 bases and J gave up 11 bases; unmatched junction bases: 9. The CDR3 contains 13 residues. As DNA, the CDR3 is TGTGCCAGCAGCCTGACAGGGGCGGTGTCCCAGCATTTT. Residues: CASSLTGAVSQHF.

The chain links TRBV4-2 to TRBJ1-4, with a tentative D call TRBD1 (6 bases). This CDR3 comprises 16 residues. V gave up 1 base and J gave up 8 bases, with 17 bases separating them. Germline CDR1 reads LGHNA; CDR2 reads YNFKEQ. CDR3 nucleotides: TGTGCCAGCAGCCAAGGGAGGACAGCGGGATTGGAAAAACTGTTTTTT. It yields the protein CASSQGRTAGLEKLFF.

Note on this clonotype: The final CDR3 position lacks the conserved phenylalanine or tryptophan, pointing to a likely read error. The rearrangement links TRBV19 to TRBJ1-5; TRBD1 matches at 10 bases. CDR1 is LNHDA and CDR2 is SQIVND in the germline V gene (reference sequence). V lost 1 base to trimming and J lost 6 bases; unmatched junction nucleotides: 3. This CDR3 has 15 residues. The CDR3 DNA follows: TGTGCCAGTAGTATAGGGGGACAGGGGATTCAGCCCCAGCATCTT. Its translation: CASSIGGQGIQPQHL.

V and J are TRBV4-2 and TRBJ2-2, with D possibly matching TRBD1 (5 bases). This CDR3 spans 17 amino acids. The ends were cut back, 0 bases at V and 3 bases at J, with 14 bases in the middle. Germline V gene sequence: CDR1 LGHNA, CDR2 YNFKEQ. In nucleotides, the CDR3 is TGTGCCAGCAGCCAAGATGCGCAGGGTAGGGACACCGGGGAGCTGTTTTTT. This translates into CASSQDAQGRDTGELFF.

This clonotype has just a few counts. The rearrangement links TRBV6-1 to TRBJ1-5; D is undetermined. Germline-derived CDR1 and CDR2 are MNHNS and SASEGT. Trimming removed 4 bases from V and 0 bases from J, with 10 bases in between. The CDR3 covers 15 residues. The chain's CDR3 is CASSGTGFSNQPQHF. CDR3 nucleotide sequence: TGTGCCAGCAGTGGGACGGGATTTAGCAATCAGCCCCAGCATTTT.

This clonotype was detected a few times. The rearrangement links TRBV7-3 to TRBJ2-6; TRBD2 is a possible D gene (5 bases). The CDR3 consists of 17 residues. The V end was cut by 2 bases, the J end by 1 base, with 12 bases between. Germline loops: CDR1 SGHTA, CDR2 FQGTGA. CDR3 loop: CASSLSPSGSGANVLTF. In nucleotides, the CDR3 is TGTGCCAGCAGCTTATCCCCATCGGGATCTGGGGCCAACGTCCTGACTTTC.

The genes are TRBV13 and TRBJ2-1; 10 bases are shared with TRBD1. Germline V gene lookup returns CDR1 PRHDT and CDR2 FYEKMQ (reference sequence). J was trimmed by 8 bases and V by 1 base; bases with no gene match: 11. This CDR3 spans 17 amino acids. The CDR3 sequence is CASSLVVWDRGKDEQFF. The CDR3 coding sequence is TGTGCCAGCAGCTTAGTGGTTTGGGACAGGGGTAAGGATGAGCAGTTCTTC.

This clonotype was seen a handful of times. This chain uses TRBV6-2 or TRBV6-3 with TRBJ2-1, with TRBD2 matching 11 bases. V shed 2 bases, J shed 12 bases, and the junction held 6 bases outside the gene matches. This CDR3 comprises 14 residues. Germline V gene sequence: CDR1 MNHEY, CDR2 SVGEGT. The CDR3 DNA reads TGTGCCAGCAGTTACGGGACTAGCGGTAGGGGGCAGTTCTTC. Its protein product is CASSYGTSGRGQFF.

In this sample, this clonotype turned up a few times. The CDR3 nucleotides read TGCGCCAGCAGTGACCTGGGGCTAGCGGGGACCGGGGAGCTGTTTTTT. This translates into CASSDLGLAGTGELFF. The gene calls are TRBV10-2 and TRBJ2-2, with 9 nucleotides matching TRBD2. This CDR3 is built from 16 residues. V was clipped by 3 bases and J by 5 bases; unmatched bases: 7. Germline V gene lookup returns CDR1 WSHSY and CDR2 SAAADI.

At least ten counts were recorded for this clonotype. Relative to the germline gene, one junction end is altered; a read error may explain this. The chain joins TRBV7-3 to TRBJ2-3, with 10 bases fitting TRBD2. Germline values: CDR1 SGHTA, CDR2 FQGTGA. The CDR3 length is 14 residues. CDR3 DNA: TGTGCTAGCAGTCCTAGCGGGAGAACCTCGGCGCAGTATTTT. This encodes CASSPSGRTSAQYF.

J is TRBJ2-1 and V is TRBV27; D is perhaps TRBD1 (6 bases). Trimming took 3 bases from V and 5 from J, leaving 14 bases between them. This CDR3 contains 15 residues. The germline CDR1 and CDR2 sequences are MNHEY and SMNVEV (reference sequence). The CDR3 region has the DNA TGTGCCAGCAGTTTGGGGCAGGGGCCGAACAATGAGCAGTTCTTC. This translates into CASSLGQGPNNEQFF.

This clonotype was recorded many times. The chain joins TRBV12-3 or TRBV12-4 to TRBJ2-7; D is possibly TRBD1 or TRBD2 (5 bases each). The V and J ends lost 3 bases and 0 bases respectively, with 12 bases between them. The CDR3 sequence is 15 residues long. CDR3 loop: CASSFGWGSSYEQYF. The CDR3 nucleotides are TGTGCCAGCAGTTTTGGGTGGGGGAGCTCCTACGAGCAGTACTTC.

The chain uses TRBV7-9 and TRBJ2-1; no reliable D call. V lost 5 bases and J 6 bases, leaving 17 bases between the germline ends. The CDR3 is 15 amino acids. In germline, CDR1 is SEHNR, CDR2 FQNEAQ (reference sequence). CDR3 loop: CASSQQKGFINEQFF. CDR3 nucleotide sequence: TGTGCCAGCAGCCAGCAGAAGGGTTTTATCAATGAGCAGTTCTTC.

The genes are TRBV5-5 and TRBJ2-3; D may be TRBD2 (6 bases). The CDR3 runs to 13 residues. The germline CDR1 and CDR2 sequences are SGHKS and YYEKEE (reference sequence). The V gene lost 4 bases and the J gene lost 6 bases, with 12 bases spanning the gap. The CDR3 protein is CASSTDRGDTQYF. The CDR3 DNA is TGTGCCAGCAGCACCGATCGGGGGGATACGCAGTATTTT.

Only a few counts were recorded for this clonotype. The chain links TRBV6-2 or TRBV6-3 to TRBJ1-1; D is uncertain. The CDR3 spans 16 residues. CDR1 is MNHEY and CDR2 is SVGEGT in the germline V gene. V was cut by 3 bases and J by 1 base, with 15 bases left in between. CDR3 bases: TGTGCCAGCAGTTATCTGTTAATAACGAGGAACACTGAAGCTTTCTTT. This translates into CASSYLLITRNTEAFF.

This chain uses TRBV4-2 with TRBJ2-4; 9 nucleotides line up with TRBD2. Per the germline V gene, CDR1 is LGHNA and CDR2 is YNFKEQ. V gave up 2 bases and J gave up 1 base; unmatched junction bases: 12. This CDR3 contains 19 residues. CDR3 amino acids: CASSQLTSGPGRAKNIQYF. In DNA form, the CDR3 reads TGTGCCAGCAGCCAATTGACTAGCGGACCGGGCCGGGCCAAAAACATTCAGTACTTC.

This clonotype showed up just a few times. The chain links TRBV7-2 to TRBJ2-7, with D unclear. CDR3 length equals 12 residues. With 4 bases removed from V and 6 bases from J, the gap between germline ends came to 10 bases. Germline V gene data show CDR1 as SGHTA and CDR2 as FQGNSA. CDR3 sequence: CASSSSSVEQYF. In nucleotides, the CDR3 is TGTGCCAGCAGCTCCTCTTCTGTCGAGCAGTACTTC.

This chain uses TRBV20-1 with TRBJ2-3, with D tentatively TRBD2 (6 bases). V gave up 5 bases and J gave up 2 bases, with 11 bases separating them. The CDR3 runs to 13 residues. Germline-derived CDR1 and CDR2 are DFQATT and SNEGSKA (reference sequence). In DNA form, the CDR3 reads TGCAGTGCTCGGGACTCGAACACAGATACGCAGTATTTT. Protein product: CSARDSNTDTQYF.

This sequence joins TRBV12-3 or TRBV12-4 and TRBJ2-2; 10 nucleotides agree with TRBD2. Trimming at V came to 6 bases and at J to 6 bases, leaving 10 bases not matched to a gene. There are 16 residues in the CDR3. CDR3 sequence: CASSRASGSLSGELFF. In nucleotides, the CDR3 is TGTGCCAGCAGCCGGGCTAGCGGGAGTTTATCCGGGGAGCTGTTTTTT.

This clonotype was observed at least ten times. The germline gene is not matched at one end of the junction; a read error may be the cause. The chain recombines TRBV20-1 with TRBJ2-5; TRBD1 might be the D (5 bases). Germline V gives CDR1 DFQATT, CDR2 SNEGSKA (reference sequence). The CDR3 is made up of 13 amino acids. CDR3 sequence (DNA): TGCAGTGCGAGAGACAGAGTCCAAGAGACCCAGTACTTC. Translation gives CSARDRVQETQYF.

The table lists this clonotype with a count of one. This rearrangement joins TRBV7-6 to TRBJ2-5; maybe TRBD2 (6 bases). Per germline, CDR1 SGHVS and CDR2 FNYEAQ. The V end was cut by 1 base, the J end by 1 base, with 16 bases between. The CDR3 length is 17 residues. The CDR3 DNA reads TGTGCCAGCAGCTTAGTGTTTCCGGGACTGATCCAAGAGACCCAGTACTTC. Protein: CASSLVFPGLIQETQYF. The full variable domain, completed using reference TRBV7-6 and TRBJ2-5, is GAGVSQSPRYKVTKRGQDVALRCDPISGHVSLYWYRQALGQGPEFLTYFNYEAQQDKSGLPNDRFSAERPEGSISTLTIQRTEQRDSAMYRCASSLVFPGLIQETQYFGPGTRLLVL.

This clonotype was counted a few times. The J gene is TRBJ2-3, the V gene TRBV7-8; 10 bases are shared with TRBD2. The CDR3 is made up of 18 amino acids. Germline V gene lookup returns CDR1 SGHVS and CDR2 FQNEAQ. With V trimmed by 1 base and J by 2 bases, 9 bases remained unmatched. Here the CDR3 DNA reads TGTGCCAGCAGCTTAGTTCCTAGCGGGGGCGTCTTCACAGATACGCAGTATTTT. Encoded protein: CASSLVPSGGVFTDTQYF.

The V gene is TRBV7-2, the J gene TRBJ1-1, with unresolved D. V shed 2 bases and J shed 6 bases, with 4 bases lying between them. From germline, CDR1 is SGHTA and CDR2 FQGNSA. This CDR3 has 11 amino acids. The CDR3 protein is CASSLWAEAFF. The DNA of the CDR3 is TGTGCCAGCAGCTTATGGGCTGAAGCTTTCTTT.

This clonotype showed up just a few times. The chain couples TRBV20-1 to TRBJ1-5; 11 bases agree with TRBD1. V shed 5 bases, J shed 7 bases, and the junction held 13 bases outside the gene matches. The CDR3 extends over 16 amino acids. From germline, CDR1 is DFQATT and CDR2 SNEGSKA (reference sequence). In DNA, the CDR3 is TGCAGTGCTGCCCGGGCCGGGACAGGGGGAAGACAGCCCCAGCATTTT. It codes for CSAARAGTGGRQPQHF.

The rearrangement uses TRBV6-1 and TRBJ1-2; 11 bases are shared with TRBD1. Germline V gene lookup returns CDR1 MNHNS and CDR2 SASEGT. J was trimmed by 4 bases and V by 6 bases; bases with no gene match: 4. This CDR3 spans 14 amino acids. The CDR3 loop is CASRPDRGLYGYTF. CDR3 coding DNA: TGTGCCAGCAGACCGGACAGGGGGCTCTATGGCTACACCTTC.